The T cell receptor (beta chain) described here comes from a study of neoadjuvant anti-PD-1 for oral cavity cancer. Study summary: Non-progressing patients received a fourth nivolumab dose near day 43, then surgery on days 50-56.

Survey sequencing of tumors mostly used around 4.8 ug DNA, two replicates. Some clones are missing from TCRdb's copy, which holds only in-frame ones; the method was immunoSEQ multiplex PCR. The sample records roughly 36,000 clones, 35% to 40% being singletons. Sample time point: after neoadjuvant nivolumab, at surgical resection. These newly diagnosed stage II-IVA oral cavity squamous cell carcinoma patients had no prior systemic or radiation treatment. The source is a person aged 40 to 85 with oral cavity squamous cell carcinoma. Here the sequenced sample was tumor tissue, taken after nivolumab (anti-PD-1) treatment.

The CDR3: CASSLGWGGPEPQHF. DNA of the CDR3: TGTGCCAGCAGCTTAGGTTGGGGAGGGCCCGAGCCCCAGCATTTT. The V gene is TRBV7-2, the J gene TRBJ1-5; unclear D gene. CDR1 and CDR2 from the germline V gene are SGHTA and FQGNSA. The CDR3 is 15 residues long. Trimming cost V 1 base and J 8 bases, with 15 bases left between them.